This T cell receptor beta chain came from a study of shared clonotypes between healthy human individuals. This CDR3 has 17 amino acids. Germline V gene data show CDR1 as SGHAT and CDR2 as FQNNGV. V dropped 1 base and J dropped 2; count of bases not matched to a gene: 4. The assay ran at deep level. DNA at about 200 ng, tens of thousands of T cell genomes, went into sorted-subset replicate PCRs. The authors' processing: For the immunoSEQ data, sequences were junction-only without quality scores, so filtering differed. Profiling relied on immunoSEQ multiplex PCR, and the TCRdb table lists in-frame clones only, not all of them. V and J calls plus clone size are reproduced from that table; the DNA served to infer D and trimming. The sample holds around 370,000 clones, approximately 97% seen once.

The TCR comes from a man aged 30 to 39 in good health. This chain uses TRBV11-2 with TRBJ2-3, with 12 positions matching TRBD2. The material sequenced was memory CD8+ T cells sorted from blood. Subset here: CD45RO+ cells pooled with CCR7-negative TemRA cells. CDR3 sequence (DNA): TGTGCCAGCAGCTTAGCCCGGACTAGCGGGGACACAGATACGCAGTATTTT. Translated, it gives CASSLARTSGDTDTQYF.